The sequence of this T cell receptor beta chain was determined in a study of response to subunit inactivated influenza vaccine. Study results and limitations: Researchers suggested that each seasonal influenza vaccination recruits few new T cells.

The CDR3 is made up of 17 amino acids. Trimming took 0 bases from V and 2 from J; bases not matched to a gene: 7. The V gene's germline CDR1 is LGHDT and CDR2 YNNKEL (reference sequence). TCRdb reprocessed the RT-PCR reads with MiXCR, giving one entry per CDR3 protein. Found here are hundreds of thousands of distinct CDR3 sequences, 6% to 9% of them singletons; the top ten hold 13%. As to this clonotype: Its antigen is unidentified.

This chain joins TRBV3-1 and TRBJ2-5; 9 bases line up with TRBD1. Sequencing was performed on PBMCs from blood, taken approximately 25 months after vaccination. The receptor comes from a man aged 50 to 69 who received an inactivated influenza vaccine. The CDR3 DNA reads as TGTGCCAGCAGCCAAGAGTGGGACAGGGCCGTACAAGAGACCCAGTACTTC. Translating gives CASSQEWDRAVQETQYF.